The 6 T cell receptor beta chains reported below all come from one sample, sequenced in a study of blood T cell repertoires in COVID-19. Profiled with immunoSEQ multiplex PCR; TCRdb holds only in-frame clones, not every one. The sample carries 80,000 to 95,000 clones, roughly 90% recorded once. The sequenced sample was peripheral blood. All receptors derive from a woman between 70 and 85 years old with acute or convalescent COVID-19.

The rearrangement joins TRBV6-1 to TRBJ2-7, with D tentatively TRBD1 (6 bases). Germline V gives CDR1 MNHNS, CDR2 SASEGT. The CDR3 is 11 residues long. The germline V and J ends were trimmed by 2 bases and 13 bases, with 12 bases remaining between them. The CDR3 sequence is CASSELGALYV. In DNA, the CDR3 is TGTGCCAGCAGTGAACTGGGGGCCTTATACGTC.

V is TRBV3-1 (or the pseudogene TRBV3-2) and J is TRBJ1-2; 9 positions agree with TRBD1. Looked up from germline, CDR1 is LGHDT and CDR2 is YNNKEL (reference sequence). V was clipped by 5 bases and J by 4 bases; unmatched bases: 8. This CDR3 region has 15 residues. The CDR3 reads CASSSRGTGPYGYTF. The CDR3, as DNA: TGTGCCAGCAGCTCTCGTGGGACAGGGCCCTATGGCTACACCTTC.

This chain connects TRBV5-1 to TRBJ1-4; tentatively, D is TRBD1 (5 bases). The CDR3 is 15 residues long. Germline-derived CDR1 and CDR2 are SGHRS and YFSETQ. The V gene lost 5 bases and the J gene lost 0 bases, with 11 bases spanning the gap. CDR3 loop: CASSRGGATNEKLFF. The CDR3 coding sequence is TGCGCCAGCAGTAGGGGAGGAGCAACTAATGAAAAACTGTTTTTT.

This clone was seen only once. The V and J genes are TRBV18 and TRBJ2-2; 9 nucleotides match TRBD1. Trimming removed 3 bases from V and 7 bases from J; junction bases left unmatched: 6. CDR1 is KGHSH and CDR2 is LQKENI in the germline V gene. CDR3 size: 15 residues. The chain's CDR3 is CASSPMGTGSGELFF. Written as DNA, the CDR3 is TGTGCCAGCTCACCGATGGGGACAGGGAGCGGGGAGCTGTTTTTT.

The chain uses TRBV6-1 and TRBJ2-3; D is undetermined. Germline CDR1 and CDR2: MNHNS and SASEGT. CDR3 length: 19 residues. Trimming pared 3 bases from V and 0 bases from J, leaving 22 bases between. CDR3 region: CASSERLPRTLSSTDTQYF. The CDR3 DNA sequence: TGTGCCAGCAGTGAGAGATTACCCCGCACCCTTTCTAGCACAGATACGCAGTATTTT.

The chain links TRBV18 to TRBJ2-6; 8 bases agree with TRBD1. V was clipped by 3 bases and J by 0 bases; unmatched bases: 7. Germline assignment: CDR1 KGHSH and CDR2 LQKENI. This CDR3 has 18 amino acids. The CDR3 loop is CASSPRDRRNSGANVLTF. The CDR3 DNA reads TGTGCCAGCTCACCCAGGGACAGGCGCAACTCTGGGGCCAACGTCCTGACTTTC.